This TCR beta chain was captured by sequencing in a study of blood T cell repertoires in COVID-19. The CDR3 spans 15 residues. CDR1 and CDR2 from the germline V gene are SGHTA and FQGNSA. V shed 3 bases and J shed 0 bases, with 10 bases lying between them. This study enrolled people aged 18 to 89 from roughly 22 US geographic areas. The repertoire was sequenced with immunoSEQ multiplex PCR; TCRdb's copy has only in-frame clones and lacks some. This sample carries 150,000 to 250,000 clones, 82% of them seen once, and the ten largest clones take about 10%. The chain carries TRBV7-2 and TRBJ2-3; tentative D call: TRBD2 (6 bases). Material for sequencing was PBMCs or T cells enriched from blood (not recorded which). This sequence originates from a man between 35 and 55 years old who had recovered from COVID-19. The CDR3 sequence is CASSFAGTSTDTQYF. CDR3 nucleotide sequence: TGTGCCAGCAGCTTCGCGGGGACTAGCACAGATACGCAGTATTTT.